The subject of this entry is one T cell receptor (beta chain). What it recognizes is unknown. Template material for TCR beta VDJ and CDR3 profiling consisted of genomic DNA. Via MiXCR, TCRdb re-called the reads, giving one row per CDR3 protein. This sample has 150,000 to 200,000 distinct CDR3 sequences, with about three fifths found just once. The CDR3 is 13 residues long. V gave up 6 bases and J gave up 4 bases; unmatched junction bases: 3. Germline CDR1 is KGHDR and CDR2 is SFDVKD. This specimen belongs to a study of CD8+CD57+ T cells in acquired aplastic anemia. In the study overall: Average DNA yield from sorted CD4+ and CD8+ cells was approximately 3.2 ug. Study findings and constraints: Researchers reported that CD8+ Simpson's diversity was not significantly different in patients versus controls. The study identified about 30 CD8+ CDR3 sequences shared by patients and controls.

Sequenced input: sorted CD4+, CD8+, or CD8+CD57+ T cells (not recorded which) from PBMCs. The sequence came from a human donor with severe aplastic anemia or a healthy control (not recorded which). The genes are TRBV24-1 and TRBJ2-3; 7 bases line up with TRBD2. The CDR3 sequence: CATSPGRADTQYF. The CDR3 coding sequence is TGTGCCACCAGTCCGGGGAGGGCAGATACGCAGTATTTT.